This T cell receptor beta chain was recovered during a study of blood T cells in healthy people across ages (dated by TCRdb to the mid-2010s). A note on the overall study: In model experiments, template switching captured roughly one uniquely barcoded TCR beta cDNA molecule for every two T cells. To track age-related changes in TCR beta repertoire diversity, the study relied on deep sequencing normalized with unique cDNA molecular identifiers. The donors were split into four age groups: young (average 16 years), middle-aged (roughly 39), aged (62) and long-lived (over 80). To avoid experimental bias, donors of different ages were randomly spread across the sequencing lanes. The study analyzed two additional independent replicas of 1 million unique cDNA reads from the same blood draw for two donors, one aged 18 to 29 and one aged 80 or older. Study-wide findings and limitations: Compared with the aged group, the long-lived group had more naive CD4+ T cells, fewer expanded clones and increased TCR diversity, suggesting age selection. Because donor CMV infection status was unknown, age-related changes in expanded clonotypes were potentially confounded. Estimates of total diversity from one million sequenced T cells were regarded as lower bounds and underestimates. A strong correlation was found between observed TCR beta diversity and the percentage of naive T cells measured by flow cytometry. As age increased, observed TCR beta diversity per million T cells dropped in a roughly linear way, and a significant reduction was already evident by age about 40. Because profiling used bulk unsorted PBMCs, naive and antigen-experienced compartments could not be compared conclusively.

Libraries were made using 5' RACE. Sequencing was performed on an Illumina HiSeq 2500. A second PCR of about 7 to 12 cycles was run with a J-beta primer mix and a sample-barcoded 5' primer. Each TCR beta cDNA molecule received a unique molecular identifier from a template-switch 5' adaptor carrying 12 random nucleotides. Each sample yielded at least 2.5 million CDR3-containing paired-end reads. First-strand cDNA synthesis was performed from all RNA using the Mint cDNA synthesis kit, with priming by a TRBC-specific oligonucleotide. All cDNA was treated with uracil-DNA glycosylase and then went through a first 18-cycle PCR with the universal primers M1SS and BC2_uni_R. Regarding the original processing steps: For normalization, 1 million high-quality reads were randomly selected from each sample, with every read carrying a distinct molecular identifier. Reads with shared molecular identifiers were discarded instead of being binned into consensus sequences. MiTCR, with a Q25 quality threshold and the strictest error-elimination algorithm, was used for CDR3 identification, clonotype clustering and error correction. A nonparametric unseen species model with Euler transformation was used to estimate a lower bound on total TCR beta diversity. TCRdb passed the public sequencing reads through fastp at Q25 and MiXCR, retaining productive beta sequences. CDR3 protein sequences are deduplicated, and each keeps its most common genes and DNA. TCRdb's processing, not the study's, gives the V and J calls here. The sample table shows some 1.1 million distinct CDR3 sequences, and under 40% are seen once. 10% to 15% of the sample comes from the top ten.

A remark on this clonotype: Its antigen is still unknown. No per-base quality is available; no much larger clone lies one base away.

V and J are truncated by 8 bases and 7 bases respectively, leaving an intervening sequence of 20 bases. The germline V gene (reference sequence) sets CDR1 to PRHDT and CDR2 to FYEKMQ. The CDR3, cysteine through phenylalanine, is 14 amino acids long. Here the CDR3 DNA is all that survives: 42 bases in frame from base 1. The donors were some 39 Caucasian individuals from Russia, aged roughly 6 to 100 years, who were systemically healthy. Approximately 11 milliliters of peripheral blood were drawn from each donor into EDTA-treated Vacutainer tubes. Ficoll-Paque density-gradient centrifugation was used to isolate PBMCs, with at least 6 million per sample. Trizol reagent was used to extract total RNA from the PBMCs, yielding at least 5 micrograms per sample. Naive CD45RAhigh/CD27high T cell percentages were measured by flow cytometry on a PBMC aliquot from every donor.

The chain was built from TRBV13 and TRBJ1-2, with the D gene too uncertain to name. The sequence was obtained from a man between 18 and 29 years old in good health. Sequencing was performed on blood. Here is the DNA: TGTGCCAGCGGTGGGGTCCGAGGAGAGGGTGGCTACACCTTC. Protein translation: CASGGVRGEGGYTF.